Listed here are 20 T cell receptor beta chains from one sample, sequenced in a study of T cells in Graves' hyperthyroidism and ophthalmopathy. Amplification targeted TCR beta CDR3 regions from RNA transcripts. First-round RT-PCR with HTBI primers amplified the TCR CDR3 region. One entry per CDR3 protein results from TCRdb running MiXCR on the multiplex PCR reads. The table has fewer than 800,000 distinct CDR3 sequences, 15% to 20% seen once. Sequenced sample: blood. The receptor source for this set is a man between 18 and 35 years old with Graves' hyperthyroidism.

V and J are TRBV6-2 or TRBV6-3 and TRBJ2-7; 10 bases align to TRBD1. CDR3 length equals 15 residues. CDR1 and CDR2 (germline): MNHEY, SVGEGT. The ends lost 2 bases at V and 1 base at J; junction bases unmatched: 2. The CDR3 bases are TGTGCCAGCAGTTACGGGACAGGGGAATCCTACGAGCAGTACTTC. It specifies CASSYGTGESYEQYF.

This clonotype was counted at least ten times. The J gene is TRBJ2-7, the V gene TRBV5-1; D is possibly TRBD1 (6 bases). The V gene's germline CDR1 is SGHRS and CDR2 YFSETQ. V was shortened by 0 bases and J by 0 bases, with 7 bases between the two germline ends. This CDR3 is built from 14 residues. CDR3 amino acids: CASSLADSSYEQYF. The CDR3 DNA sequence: TGCGCCAGCAGCTTGGCGGACAGCTCCTACGAGCAGTACTTC. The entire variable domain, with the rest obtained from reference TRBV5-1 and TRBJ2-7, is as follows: KAGVTQTPRYLIKTRGQQVTLSCSPISGHRSVSWYQQTPGQGLQFLFEYFSETQRNKGNFPGRFSGRQFSNSRSEMNVSTLELGDSALYLCASSLADSSYEQYFGPGTRLTVT.

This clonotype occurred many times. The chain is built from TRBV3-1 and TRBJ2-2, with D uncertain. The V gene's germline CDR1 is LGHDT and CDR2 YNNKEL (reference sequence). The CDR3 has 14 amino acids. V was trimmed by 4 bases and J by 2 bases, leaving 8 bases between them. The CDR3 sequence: CASSPRPNTGELFF. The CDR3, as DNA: TGTGCCAGCAGCCCCAGACCTAACACCGGGGAGCTGTTTTTT.

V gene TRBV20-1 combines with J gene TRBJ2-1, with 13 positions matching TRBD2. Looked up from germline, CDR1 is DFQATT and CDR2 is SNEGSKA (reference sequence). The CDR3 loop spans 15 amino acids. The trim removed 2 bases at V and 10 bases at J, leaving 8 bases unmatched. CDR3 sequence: CSARRTSGSVWEQFF. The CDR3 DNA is TGCAGTGCTAGAAGGACTAGCGGGAGTGTATGGGAGCAGTTCTTC.

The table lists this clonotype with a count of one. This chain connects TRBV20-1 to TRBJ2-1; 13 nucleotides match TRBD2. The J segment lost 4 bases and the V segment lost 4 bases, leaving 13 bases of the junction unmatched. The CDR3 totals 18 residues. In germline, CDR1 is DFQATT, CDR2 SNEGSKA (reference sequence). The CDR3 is CSATGLAGLLGLYNEQFF. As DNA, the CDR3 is TGCAGTGCTACGGGACTAGCGGGATTATTGGGCCTTTACAATGAGCAGTTCTTC.

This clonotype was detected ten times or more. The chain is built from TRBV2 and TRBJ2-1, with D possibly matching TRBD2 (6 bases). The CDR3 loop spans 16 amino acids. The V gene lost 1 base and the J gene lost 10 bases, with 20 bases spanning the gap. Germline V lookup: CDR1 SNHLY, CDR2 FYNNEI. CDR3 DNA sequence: TGTGCCAGCAGTGAAGAGGGGTCGCTAGCGCAGAAAGAGCAGTTCTTC. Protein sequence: CASSEEGSLAQKEQFF.

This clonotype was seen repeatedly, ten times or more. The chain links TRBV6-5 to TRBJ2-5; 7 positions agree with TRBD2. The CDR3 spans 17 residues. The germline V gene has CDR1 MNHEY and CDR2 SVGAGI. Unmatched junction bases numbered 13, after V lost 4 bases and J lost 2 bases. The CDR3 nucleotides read TGTGCCAGCAGTTTCCTCCTTGTGGCGGGAGATCAAGAGACCCAGTACTTC. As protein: CASSFLLVAGDQETQYF.

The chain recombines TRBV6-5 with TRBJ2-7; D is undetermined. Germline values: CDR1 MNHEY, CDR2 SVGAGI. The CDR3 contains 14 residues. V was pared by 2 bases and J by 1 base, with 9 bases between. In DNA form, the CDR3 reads TGTGCCAGCAGTTACGGCGTAGATTCCTACGAGCAGTACTTC. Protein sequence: CASSYGVDSYEQYF.

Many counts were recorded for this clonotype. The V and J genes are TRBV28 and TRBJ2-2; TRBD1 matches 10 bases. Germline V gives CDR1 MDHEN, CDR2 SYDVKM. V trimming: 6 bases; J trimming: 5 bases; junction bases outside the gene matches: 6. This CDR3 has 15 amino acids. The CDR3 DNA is TGTGCCAGCAGGCTCGGGACAGGGGATACCGGGGAGCTGTTTTTT. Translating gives CASRLGTGDTGELFF.

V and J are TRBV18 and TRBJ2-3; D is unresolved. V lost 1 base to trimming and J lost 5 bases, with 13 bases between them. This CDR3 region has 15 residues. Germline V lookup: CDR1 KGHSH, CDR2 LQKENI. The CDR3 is CASSPLATRRDTQYF. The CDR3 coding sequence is TGTGCCAGCTCACCACTAGCTACCAGGAGAGATACGCAGTATTTT.

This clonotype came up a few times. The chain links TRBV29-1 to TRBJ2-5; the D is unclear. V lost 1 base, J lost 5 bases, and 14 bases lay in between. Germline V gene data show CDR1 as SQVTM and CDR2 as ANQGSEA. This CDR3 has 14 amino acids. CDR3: CSVEGLARSETQYF. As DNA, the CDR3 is TGCAGCGTTGAAGGGTTGGCACGATCTGAGACCCAGTACTTC. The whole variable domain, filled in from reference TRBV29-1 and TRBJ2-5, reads SAVISQKPSRDICQRGTSLTIQCQVDSQVTMMFWYRQQPGQSLTLIATANQGSEATYESGFVIDKFPISRPNLTFSTLTVSNMSPEDSSIYLCSVEGLARSETQYFGPGTRLLVL.

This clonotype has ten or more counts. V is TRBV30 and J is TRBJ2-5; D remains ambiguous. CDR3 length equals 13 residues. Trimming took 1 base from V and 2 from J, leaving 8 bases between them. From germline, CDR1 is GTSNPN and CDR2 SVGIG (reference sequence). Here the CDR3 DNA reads TGTGCCTGGAGTGGGGTGGAGCAAGAGACCCAGTACTTC. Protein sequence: CAWSGVEQETQYF. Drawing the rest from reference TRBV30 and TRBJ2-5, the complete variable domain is SQTIHQWPATLVQPVGSPLSLECTVEGTSNPNLYWYRQAAGRGLQLLFYSVGIGQISSEVPQNLSASRPQDRQFILSSKKLLLSDSGFYLCAWSGVEQETQYFGPGTRLLVL.

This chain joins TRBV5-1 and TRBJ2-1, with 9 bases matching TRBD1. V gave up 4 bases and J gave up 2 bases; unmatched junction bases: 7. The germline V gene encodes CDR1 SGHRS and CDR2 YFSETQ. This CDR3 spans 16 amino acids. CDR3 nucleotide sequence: TGCGCCAGCAGCGCGGAAGGACAGGGGACCTACAATGAGCAGTTCTTC. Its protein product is CASSAEGQGTYNEQFF.

Here the CDR3 DNA reads TGTGCCAGCAGTCGGGGGGTTTACGAGCAGTACTTC. This translates into CASSRGVYEQYF. The gene calls are TRBV28 and TRBJ2-7; 7 nucleotides match TRBD2. The V segment lost 5 bases and the J segment 4 bases; nucleotides outside the gene matches: 2. The CDR3 runs 12 residues. Germline CDR1 and CDR2: MDHEN and SYDVKM.

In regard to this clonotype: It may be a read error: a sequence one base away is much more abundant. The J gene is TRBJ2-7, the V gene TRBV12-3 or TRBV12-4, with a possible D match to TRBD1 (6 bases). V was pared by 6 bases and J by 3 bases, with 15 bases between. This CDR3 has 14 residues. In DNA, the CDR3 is TGTGCCAGCAGACGGGACACCGGAAACTACGAGCAGTACTTC. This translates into CASRRDTGNYEQYF.

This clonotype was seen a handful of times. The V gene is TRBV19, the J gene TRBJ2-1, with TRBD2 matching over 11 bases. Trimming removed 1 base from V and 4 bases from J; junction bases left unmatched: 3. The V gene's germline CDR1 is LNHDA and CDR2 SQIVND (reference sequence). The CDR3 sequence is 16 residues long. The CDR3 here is CASSIVAGGGYNEQFF. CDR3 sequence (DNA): TGTGCCAGTAGTATAGTAGCGGGAGGGGGATACAATGAGCAGTTCTTC.

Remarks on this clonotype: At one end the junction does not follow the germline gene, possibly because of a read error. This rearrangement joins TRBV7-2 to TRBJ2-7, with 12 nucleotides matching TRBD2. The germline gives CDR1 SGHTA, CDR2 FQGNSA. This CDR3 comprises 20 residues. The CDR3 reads CAGSHPFPSGRAAGGNEQYF. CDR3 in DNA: TGTGCCGGCAGCCACCCCTTTCCTAGCGGGAGGGCGGCCGGAGGAAACGAGCAGTACTTC.

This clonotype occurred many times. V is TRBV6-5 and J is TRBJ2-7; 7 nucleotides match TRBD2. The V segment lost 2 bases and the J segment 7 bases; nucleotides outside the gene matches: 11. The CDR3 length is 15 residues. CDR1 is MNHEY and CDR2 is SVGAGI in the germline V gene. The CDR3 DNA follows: TGTGCCAGCAGTTACACGAGACTAGCTAGGTCTGAGCAGTACTTC. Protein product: CASSYTRLARSEQYF.

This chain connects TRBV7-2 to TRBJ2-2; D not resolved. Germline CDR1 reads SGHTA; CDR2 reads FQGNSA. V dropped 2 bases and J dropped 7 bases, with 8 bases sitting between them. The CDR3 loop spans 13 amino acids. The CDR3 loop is CASSLYGDGELFF. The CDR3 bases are TGTGCCAGCAGCTTATATGGCGACGGGGAGCTGTTTTTT.

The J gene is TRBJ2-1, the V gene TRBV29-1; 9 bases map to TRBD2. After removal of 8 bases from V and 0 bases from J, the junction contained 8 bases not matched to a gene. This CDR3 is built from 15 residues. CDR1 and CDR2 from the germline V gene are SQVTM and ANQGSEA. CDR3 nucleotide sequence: TGCAGCCTGGAGGGCGGGAGGGGCTCCTACAATGAGCAGTTCTTC. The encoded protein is CSLEGGRGSYNEQFF.